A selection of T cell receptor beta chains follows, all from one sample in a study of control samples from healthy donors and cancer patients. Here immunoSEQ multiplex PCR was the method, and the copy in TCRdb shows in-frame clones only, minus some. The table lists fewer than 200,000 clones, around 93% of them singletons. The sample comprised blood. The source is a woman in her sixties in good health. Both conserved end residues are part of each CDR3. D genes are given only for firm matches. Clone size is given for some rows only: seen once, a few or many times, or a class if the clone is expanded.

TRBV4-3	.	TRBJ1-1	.	TGCGCCAGCAGCCAAGACCCGACAGGCAGAAACACTGAAGCTTTCTTT	CASSQDPTGRNTEAFF
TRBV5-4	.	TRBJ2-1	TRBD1	TGTGCCAGCAGCCACACAGGGGATCAGGAGCAGTTCTTC	CASSHTGDQEQFF
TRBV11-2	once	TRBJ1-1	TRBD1	TGTGCCAGCAGCCAAGCACAGGGACAGATACATAACACTGAAGCTTTCTTT	CASSQAQGQIHNTEAFF
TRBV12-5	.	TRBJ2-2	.	TGTGCTAGTGGTTTGATGGCAGGTCTCACCGGGGAGCTGTTTTTT	CASGLMAGLTGELFF
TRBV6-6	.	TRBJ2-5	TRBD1	TGTGCCAGCAGTTATAGGGACAGCCAAGAGACCCAGTACTTC	CASSYRDSQETQYF
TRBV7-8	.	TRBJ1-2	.	TGTGCCAGCAGCTCGAGACAGGCGGCTAACTATGGCTACACCTTC	CASSSRQAANYGYTF
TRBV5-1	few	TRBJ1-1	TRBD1	TGCGCCAGCAGCTCCCCCCTAACAGGGGGCGGCTCCACTGAAGCTTTCTTT	CASSSPLTGGGSTEAFF
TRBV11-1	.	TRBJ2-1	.	TGTGCCAGCAGCTTAAGACACAATGAGCAGTTCTTC	CASSLRHNEQFF
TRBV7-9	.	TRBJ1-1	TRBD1	TGTGCCAGCAGAAAGGGACAGGGGCCGATCCTGAACACTGAAGCTTTCTTT	CASRKGQGPILNTEAFF
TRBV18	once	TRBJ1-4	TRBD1	TGTGCCAGCTCACGACGGGACAGGGCTATTGAAAAACTGTTTTTT	CASSRRDRAIEKLFF
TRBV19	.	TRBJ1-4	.	TGTGCCAGTAGTAACCGAATGGGTACGGATAATGAAAAACTGTTTTTT	CASSNRMGTDNEKLFF
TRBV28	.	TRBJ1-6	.	TGTGCCAGCAGTTTAAGGCAGGGGCCTTCACCCCTCCACTTT	CASSLRQGPSPLHF
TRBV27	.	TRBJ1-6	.	TGTGCCAGCAGTTCTCCGGGCAGCTCCTATAATTCACCCCTCCACTTT	CASSSPGSSYNSPLHF